This T cell receptor (beta chain) was found in a study of immune heterogeneity within non-small cell lung tumors. TCR beta CDR3 was amplified by multiplex PCR using 32 V and 13 J primers. TCRdb used MiXCR to reprocess the multiplex PCR reads, holding one entry per CDR3 protein. The sample gives roughly 2,700 distinct CDR3 sequences, around 41% of which show up once; roughly 23% is in the top ten. Findings and limits, study-wide: Locally, T-cell clonality showed a moderate but significant correlation with tumor mutational burden measured at the same site (R about 0.34). Tumor sites within a patient were found to share identical dominant CDR3 beta clonotypes, and site-unique high-frequency clones were also present.

Template material comprised bulk tumor genomic DNA at 600 ng per sample. Biopsy collection occurred during surgery, with several far-apart biopsies per primary tumor. Enrolled individuals presented with untreated, newly diagnosed non-small cell lung cancer and received curative surgery. V lost 6 bases and J lost 4, with 21 bases in between. CDR1 and CDR2 from the germline V gene are DFQATT and SNEGSKA (reference sequence). This CDR3 region has 15 residues. With regard to this clonotype: No antigen is known for it.

This TCR derives from a woman aged 50 to 60 with non-small cell lung cancer. Sequences were obtained from lung tumor tissue. The rearrangement uses TRBV20-1 and TRBJ1-1; possible D gene TRBD1, 5 bases. CDR3: CSAKISGTLVTEAFF. CDR3 DNA sequence: TGCAGTGCAAAGATCTCAGGGACTCTGGTCACTGAAGCTTTCTTT.